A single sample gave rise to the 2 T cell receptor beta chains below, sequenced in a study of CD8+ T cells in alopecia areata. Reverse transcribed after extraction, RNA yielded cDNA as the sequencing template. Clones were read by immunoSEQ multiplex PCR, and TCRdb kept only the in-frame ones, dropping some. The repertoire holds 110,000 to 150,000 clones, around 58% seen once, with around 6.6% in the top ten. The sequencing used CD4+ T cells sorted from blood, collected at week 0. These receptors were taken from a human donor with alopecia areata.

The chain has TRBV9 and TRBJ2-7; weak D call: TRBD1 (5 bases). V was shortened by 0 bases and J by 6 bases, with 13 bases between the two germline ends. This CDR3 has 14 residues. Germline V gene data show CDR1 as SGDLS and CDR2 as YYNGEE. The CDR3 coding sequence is TGTGCCAGCAGCGTAGGCCCACCAGGGTCCGAGCAGTACTTC. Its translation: CASSVGPPGSEQYF.

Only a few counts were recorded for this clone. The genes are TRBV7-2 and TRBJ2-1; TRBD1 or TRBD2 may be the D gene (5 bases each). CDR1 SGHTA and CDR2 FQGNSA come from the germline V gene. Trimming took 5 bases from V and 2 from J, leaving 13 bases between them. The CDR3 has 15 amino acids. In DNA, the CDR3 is TGTGCCAGCAGCGCACAGGCAGCGGCCTACAATGAGCAGTTCTTC. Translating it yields CASSAQAAAYNEQFF.